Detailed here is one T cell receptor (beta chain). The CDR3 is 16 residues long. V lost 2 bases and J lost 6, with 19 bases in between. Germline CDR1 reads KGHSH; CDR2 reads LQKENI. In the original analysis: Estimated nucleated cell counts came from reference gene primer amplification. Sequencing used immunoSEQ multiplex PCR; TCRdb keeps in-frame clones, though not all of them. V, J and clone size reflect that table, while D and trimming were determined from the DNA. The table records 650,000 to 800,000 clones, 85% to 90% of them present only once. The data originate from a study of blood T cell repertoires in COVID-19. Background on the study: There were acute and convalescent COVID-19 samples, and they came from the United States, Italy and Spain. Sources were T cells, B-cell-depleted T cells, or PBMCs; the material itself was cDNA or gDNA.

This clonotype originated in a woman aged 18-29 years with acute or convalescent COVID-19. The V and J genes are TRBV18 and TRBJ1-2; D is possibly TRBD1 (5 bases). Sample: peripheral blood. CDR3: CASSPSASRAFHGYTF. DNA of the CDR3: TGTGCCAGCTCACCATCTGCCTCCAGGGCATTCCATGGCTACACCTTC.